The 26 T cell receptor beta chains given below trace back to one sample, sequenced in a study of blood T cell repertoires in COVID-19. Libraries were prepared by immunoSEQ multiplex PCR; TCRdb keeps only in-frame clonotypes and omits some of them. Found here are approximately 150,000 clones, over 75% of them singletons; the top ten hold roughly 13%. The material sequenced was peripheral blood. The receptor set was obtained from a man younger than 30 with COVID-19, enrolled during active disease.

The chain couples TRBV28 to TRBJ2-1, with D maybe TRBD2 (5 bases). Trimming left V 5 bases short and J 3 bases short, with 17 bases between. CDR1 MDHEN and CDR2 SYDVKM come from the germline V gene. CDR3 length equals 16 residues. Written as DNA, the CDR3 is TGTGCCAGCAGTAGAGGACTCGCGACCCTCTACAATGAGCAGTTCTTC. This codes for CASSRGLATLYNEQFF.

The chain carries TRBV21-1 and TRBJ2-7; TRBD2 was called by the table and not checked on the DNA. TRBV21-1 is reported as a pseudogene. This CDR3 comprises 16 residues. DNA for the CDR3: TGTGCCAGCAAAGCAAACACGAGCGGATTCCCTTACGAGCAGTACTTC. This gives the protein CASKANTSGFPYEQYF.

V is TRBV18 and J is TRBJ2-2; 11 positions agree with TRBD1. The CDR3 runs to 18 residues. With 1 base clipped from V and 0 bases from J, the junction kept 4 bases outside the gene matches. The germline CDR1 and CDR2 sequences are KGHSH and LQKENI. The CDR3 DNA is TGTGCCAGCTCACCACGGGGACAGGGGGGTGCGAACACCGGGGAGCTGTTTTTT. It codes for CASSPRGQGGANTGELFF.

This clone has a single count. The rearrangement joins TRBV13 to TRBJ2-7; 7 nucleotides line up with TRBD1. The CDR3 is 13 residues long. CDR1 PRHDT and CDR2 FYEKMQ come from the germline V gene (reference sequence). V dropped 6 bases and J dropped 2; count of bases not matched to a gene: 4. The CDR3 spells CASSSDRAYEQYF. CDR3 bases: TGTGCCAGCAGTTCCGACAGGGCCTACGAGCAGTACTTC. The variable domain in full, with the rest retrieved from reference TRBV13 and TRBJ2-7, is AAGVIQSPRHLIKEKRETATLKCYPIPRHDTVYWYQQGPGQDPQFLISFYEKMQSDKGSIPDRFSAQQFSDYHSELNMSSLELGDSALYFCASSSDRAYEQYFGPGTRLTVT.

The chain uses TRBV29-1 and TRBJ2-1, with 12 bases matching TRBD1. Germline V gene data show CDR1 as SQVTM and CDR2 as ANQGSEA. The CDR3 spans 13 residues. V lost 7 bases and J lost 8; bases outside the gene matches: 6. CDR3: CSGRDRGLDEQFF. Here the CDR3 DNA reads TGCAGCGGCCGGGACAGGGGGCTCGATGAGCAGTTCTTC.

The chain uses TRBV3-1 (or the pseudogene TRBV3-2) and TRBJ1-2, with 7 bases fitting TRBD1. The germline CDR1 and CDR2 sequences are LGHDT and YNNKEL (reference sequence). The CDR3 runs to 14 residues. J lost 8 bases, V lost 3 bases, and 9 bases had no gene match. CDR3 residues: CASSHTGVVGGYTF. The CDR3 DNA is TGTGCCAGCAGCCACACAGGGGTGGTCGGAGGCTACACCTTC.

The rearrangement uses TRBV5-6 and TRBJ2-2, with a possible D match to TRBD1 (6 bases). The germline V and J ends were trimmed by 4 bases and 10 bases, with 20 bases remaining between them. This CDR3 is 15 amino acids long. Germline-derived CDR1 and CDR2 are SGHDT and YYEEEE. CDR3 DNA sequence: TGTGCCAGCAGCGTCAAAGGGACACAAAGAGTGGAGCTGTTTTTT. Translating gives CASSVKGTQRVELFF.

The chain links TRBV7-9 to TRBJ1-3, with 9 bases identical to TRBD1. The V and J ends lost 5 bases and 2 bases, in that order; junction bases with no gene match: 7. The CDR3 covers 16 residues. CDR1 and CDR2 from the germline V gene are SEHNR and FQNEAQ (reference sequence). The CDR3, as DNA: TGTGCCAGCAGCGCTTGGGACAGGGTGGCTGGAAACACCATATATTTT. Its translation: CASSAWDRVAGNTIYF.

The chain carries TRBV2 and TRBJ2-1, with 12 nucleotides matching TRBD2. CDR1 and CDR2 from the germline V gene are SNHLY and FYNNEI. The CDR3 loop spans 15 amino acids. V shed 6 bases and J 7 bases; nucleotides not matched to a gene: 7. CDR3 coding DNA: TGTGCCAGCAGGGTGACTAGCGGGAGTGCGAATGAGCAGTTCTTC. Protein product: CASRVTSGSANEQFF.

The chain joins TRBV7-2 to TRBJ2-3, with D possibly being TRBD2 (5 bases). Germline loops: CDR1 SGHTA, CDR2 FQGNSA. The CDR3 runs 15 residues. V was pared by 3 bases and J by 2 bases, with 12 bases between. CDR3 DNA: TGTGCCAGCAGCTTGACGGGGATTATCACAGATACGCAGTATTTT. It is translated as CASSLTGIITDTQYF.

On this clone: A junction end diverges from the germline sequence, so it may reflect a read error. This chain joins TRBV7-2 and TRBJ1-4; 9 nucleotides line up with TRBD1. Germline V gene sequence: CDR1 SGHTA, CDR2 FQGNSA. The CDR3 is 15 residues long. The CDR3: CASSRQGGGNEKLLF. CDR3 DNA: TGTGCCAGCAGTCGACAGGGGGGCGGTAATGAAAAACTGCTTTTT.

The CDR3 DNA follows: TGTGCCAGCATCCCACGGGGTTGGACGGGAGAGGATGAGACCCAGTACTTC. Amino acids: CASIPRGWTGEDETQYF. The V gene is TRBV6-2 or TRBV6-3, the J gene TRBJ2-5; D is perhaps TRBD2 (6 bases). The germline V and J ends were trimmed by 7 bases and 5 bases, with 26 bases remaining between them. The germline gives CDR1 MNHEY, CDR2 SVGEGT. This CDR3 is 17 amino acids long.

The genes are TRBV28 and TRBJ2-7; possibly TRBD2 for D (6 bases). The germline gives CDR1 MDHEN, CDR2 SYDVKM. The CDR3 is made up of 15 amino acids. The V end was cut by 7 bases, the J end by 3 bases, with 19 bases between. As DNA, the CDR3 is TGTGCCAGCATCGCCGGTCTAGCGAGAAGCTACGAGCAGTACTTC. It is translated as CASIAGLARSYEQYF.

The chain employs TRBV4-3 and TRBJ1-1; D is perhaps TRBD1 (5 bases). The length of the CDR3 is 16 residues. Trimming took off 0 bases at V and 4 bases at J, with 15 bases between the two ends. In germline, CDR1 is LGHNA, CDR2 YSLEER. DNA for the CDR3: TGCGCCAGCAGCCAAGATCGGGGGGGTTCGGGCACTGAAGCTTTCTTT. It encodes CASSQDRGGSGTEAFF.

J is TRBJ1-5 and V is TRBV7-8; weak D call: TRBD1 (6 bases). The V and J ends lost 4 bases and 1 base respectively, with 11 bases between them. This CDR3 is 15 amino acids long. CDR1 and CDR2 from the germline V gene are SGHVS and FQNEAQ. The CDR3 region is CASSSDRLSNQPQHF. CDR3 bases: TGTGCCAGCAGCTCTGACAGGTTGAGCAATCAGCCCCAGCATTTT.

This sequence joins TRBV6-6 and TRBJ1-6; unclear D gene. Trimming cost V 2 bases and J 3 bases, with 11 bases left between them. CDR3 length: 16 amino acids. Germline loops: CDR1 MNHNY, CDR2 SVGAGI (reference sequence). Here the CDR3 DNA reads TGTGCCAGCAGTTACGGCCGGGTTAGCTATAATTCACCCCTCCACTTT. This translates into CASSYGRVSYNSPLHF.

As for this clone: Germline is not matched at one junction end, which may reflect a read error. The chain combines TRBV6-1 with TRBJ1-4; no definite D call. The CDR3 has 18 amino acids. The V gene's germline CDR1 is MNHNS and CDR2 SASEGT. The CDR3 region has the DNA TGTGCCAGCAGTGAAGAGTGGATCAGATTTGCAACTAATGAAAAACTGCTTTTT. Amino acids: CASSEEWIRFATNEKLLF.

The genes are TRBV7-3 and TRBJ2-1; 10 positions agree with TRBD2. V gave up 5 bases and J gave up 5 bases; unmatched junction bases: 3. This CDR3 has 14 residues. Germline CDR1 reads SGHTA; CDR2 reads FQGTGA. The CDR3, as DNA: TGTGCCAGCAGCACTAGCGGGACCAACAATGAGCAGTTCTTC. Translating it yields CASSTSGTNNEQFF.

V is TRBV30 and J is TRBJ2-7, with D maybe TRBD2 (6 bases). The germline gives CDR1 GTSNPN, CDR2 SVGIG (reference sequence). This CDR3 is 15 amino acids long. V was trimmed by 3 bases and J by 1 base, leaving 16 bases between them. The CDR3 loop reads CAWSDGTYQSYEQYF. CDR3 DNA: TGTGCCTGGAGCGACGGGACTTACCAATCCTACGAGCAGTACTTC.

The CDR3 reads CASSEGGNYGYTF. CDR3 sequence (DNA): TGTGCCAGCAGTGAGGGGGGGAACTATGGCTACACCTTC. This chain connects TRBV12-3 or TRBV12-4 to TRBJ1-2; D is possibly TRBD1 (6 bases). V shed 5 bases and J shed 2 bases, with 9 bases lying between them. The CDR3 sequence is 13 residues long.

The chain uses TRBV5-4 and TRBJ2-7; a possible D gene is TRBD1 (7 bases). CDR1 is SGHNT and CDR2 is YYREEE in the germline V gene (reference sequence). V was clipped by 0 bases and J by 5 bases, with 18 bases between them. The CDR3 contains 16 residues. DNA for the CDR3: TGTGCCAGCAGCTTGGCATTCGGGGGACAGAACCACGAGCAGTACTTC. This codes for CASSLAFGGQNHEQYF.

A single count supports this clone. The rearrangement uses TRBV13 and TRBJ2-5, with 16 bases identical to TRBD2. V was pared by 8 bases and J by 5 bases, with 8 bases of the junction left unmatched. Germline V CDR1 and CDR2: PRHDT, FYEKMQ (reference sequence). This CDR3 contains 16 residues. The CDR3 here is CASARGLAGGVETQYF. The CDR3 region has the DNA TGTGCCAGCGCGCGGGGACTAGCGGGAGGGGTGGAGACCCAGTACTTC.

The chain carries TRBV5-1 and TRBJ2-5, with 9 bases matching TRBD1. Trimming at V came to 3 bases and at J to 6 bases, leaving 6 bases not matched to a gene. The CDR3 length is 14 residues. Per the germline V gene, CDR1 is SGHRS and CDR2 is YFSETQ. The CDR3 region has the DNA TGCGCCAGCAGCTCGACAGGGGGGACGCAGACCCAGTACTTC. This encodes CASSSTGGTQTQYF.

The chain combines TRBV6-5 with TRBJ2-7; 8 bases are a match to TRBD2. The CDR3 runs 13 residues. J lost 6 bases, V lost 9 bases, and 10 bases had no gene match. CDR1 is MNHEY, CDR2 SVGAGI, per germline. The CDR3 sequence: CASSGINGGEQYF. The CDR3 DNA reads TGTGCCAGTAGCGGGATAAATGGTGGCGAGCAGTACTTC.

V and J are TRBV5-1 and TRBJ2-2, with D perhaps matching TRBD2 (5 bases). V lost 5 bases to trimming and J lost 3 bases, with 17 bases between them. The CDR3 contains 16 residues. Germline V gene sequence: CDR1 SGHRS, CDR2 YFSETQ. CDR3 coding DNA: TGCGCCAGCAGACGAATTGAGGGTGGTGACACCGGGGAGCTGTTTTTT. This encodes CASRRIEGGDTGELFF. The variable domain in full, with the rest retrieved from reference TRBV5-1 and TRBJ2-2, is KAGVTQTPRYLIKTRGQQVTLSCSPISGHRSVSWYQQTPGQGLQFLFEYFSETQRNKGNFPGRFSGRQFSNSRSEMNVSTLELGDSALYLCASRRIEGGDTGELFFGEGSRLTVL.

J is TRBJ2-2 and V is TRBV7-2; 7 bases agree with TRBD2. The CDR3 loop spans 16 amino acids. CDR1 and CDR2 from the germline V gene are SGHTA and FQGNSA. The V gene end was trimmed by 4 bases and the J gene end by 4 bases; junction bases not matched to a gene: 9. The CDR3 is CASSYLSGWVTGELFF. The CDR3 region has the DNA TGTGCCAGCAGCTACCTTAGCGGGTGGGTCACCGGGGAGCTGTTTTTT.